This TCR beta chain was identified in a study of CD8+CD57+ T cells in acquired aplastic anemia. Study-wide findings and caveats: Roughly 29 was the count of CD8+ CDR3 sequences that patients shared with controls. Significance was not reached for CD8+ Simpson's diversity between patients and controls.

Before being chosen for sequencing, patients had shown CD8+CD57+ cell expansion by flow cytometry. All patients had severe acquired aplastic anemia. Patients were treatment-naive when blood was sampled. Germline CDR1 and CDR2: SGDLS and YYNGEE. CDR3 length equals 16 residues. Deletions cut 3 bases from V and 1 base from J, with 17 bases between. For this clonotype: As yet, its antigen is unknown.

Investigators profiled TCR beta VDJ and CDR3 from genomic DNA template. TCRdb reprocessed the reads via MiXCR and lists one record per CDR3 protein. The sample has 250,000 or so distinct CDR3 sequences, around 43% seen once. The V and J genes are TRBV9 and TRBJ2-7; possibly TRBD2 for D (5 bases). Source material: sorted CD4+, CD8+, or CD8+CD57+ T cells (not recorded which) from PBMCs. This clonotype originated in a human donor with aplastic anemia. The DNA for the CDR3 is TGTGCCAGCAGCGCCAACGGAGGAGGAGAGTCCTACGAGCAGTACTTC. Translation gives CASSANGGGESYEQYF.